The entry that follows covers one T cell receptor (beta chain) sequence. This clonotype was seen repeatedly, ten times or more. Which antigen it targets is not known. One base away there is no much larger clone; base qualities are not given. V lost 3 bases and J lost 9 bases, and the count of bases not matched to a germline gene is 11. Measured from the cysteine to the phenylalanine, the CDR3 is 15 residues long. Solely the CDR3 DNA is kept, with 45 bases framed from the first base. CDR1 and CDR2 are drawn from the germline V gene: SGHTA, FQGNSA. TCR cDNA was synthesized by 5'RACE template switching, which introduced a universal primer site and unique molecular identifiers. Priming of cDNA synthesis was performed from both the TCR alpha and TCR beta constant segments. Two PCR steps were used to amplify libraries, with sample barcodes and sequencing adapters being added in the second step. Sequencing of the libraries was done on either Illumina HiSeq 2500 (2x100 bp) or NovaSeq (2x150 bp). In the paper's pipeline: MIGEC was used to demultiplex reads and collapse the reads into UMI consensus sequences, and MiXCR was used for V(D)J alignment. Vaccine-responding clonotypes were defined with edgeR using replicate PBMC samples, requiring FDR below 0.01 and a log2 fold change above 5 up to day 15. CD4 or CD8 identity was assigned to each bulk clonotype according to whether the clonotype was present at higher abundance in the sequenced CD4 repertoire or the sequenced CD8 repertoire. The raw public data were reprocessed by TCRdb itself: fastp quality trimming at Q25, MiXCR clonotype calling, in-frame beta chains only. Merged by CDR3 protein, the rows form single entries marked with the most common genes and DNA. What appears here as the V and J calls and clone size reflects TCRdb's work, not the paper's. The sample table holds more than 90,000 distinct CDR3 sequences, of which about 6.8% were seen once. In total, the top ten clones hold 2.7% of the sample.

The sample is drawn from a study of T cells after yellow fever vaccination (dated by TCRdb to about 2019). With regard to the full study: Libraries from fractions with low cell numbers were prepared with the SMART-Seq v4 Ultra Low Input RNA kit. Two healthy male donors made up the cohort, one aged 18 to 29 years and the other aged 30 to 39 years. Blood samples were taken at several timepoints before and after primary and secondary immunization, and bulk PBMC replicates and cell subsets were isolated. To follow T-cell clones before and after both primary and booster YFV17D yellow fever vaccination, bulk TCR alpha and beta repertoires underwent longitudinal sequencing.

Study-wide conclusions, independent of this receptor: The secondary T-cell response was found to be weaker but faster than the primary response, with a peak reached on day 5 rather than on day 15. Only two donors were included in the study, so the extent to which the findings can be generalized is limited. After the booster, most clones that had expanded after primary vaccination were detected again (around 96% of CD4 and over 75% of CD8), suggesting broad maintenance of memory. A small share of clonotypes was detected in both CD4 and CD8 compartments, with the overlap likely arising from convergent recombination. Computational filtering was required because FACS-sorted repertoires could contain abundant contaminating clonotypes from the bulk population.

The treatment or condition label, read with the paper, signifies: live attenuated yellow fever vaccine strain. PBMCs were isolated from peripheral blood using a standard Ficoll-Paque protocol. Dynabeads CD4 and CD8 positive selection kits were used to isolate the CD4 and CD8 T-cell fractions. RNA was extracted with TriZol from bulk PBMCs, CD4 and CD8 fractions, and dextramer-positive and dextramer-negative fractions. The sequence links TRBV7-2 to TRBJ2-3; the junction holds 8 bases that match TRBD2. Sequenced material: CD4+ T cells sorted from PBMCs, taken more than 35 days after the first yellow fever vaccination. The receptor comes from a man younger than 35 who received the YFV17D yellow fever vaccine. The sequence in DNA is TGTGCCAGCAGCTTGTCGGGGGGGCGGGGGATCACGCAGTATTTT. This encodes CASSLSGGRGITQYF.